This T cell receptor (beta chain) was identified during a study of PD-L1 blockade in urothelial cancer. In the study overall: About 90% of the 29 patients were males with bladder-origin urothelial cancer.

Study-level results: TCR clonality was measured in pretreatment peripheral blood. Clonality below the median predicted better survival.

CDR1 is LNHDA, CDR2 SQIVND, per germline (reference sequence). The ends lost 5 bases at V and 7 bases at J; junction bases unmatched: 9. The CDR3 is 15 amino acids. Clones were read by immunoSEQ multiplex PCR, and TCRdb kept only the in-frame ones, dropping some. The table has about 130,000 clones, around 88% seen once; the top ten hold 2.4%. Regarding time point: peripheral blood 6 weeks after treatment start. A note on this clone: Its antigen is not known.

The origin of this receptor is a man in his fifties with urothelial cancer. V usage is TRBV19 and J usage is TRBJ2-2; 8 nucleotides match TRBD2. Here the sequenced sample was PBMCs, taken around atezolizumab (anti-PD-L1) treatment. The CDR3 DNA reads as TGTGCCAGTAGTGTTCGAGCGGGAGCCCTCGGGGAGCTGTTTTTT. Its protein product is CASSVRAGALGELFF.